This TCR beta chain was obtained from a study of cytomegalovirus exposure and HLA in healthy donors. Notes on the study in general: While the bulk of TCR sequences proved rare, some public TCRs turned up in many donors.

PCR was performed using 60 Vbeta and 13 Jbeta primers. Sequencing was performed with immunoSEQ multiplex PCR; in TCRdb, only in-frame clones are kept and a portion is missing. This specimen shows tens of thousands of clones; the ten leading clones hold about 2.2%. A note on this clone: As yet, its antigen is unknown. Other DNA sequences in this sample translate to the same CDR3.

The CDR3 is 15 residues long. With 2 bases removed from V and 0 bases from J, the gap between germline ends came to 8 bases. Germline V gene data show CDR1 as GTSNPN and CDR2 as SVGIG (reference sequence). Each donor was healthy, and each was a bone marrow donor. This TCR derives from a female donor in good health and CMV-seronegative. This chain uses TRBV30 with TRBJ1-6; D unclear. Sequenced: PBMCs. CDR3 sequence reads: CAWSLRDSYNSPLHF. CDR3 nucleotide sequence: TGTGCCTGGAGTCTACGCGACTCCTATAATTCACCCCTCCACTTT.